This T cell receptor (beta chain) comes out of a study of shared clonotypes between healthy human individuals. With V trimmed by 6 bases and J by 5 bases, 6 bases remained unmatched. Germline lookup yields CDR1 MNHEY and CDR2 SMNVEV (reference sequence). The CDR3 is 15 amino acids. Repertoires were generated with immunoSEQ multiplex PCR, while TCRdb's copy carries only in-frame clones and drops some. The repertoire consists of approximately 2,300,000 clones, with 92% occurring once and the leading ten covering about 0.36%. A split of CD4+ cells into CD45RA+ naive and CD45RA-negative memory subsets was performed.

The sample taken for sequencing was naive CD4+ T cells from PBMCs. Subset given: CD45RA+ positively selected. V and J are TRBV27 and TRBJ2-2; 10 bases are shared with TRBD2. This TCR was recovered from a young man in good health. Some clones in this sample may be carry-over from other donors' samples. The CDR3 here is CASRRTSGFTGELFF. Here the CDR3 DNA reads TGTGCCAGCAGGAGGACTAGCGGATTTACCGGGGAGCTGTTTTTT.